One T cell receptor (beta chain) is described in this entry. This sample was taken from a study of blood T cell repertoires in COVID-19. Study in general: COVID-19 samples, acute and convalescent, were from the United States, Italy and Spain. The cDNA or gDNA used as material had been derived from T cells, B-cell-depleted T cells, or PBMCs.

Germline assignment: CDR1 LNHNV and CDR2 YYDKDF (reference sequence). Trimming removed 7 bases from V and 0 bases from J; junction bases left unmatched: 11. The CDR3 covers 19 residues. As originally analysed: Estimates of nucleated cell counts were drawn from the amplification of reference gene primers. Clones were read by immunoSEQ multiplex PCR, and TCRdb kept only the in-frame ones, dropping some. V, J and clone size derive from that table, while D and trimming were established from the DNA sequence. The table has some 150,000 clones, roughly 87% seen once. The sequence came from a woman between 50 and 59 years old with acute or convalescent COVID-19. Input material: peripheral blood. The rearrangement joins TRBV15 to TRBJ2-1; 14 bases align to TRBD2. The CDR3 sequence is CATTHPGLAGALSYNEQFF. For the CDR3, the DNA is TGTGCCACCACCCACCCGGGACTAGCGGGAGCCCTCTCCTACAATGAGCAGTTCTTC.